Listed here are 8 T cell receptor beta chains from one sample, sequenced in a study of shared T cell receptors in the human thymus. Produced via immunoSEQ multiplex PCR; TCRdb's table is partial and in-frame only. In the table there are 700,000 or so clones, approximately 85% of which are singletons. These records were also assigned to another study, of human thymus T cells.

Sequencing was performed on thymocytes. The receptors originated from a girl under three years old with a congenital heart defect.

The rearrangement links TRBV9 to TRBJ1-4, with D unclear. CDR3 length: 14 residues. Trimming stripped 2 bases from V and 3 bases from J, with 8 bases between. CDR1 and CDR2 from the germline V gene are SGDLS and YYNGEE. CDR3: CASSVKESNEKLFF. CDR3 bases: TGTGCCAGCAGCGTTAAGGAGTCTAATGAAAAACTGTTTTTT.

The chain couples TRBV7-9 to TRBJ1-4; 7 positions agree with TRBD1. The CDR3 consists of 17 residues. V lost 3 bases and J lost 6; bases outside the gene matches: 13. Germline lookup yields CDR1 SEHNR and CDR2 FQNEAQ (reference sequence). The CDR3 here is CASSFGTVSPIYEKLFF. Here the CDR3 DNA reads TGTGCCAGCAGCTTCGGGACAGTAAGTCCCATTTATGAAAAACTGTTTTTT. The whole variable domain, remainder taken from reference TRBV7-9 and TRBJ1-4, is DTGVSQNPRHKITKRGQNVTFRCDPISEHNRLYWYRQTLGQGPEFLTYFQNEAQLEKSRLLSDRFSAERPKGSFSTLEIQRTEQGDSAMYLCASSFGTVSPIYEKLFFGSGTQLSVL.

DNA of the CDR3: TGTGCCAGCTCAACTCTGTCCCGGGACAGGGACGGCTACAATGAGCAGTTCTTC. Translation gives CASSTLSRDRDGYNEQFF. The V gene is TRBV27, the J gene TRBJ2-1, with 9 bases aligning to TRBD1. J gave up 3 bases and V 8 bases, and 17 bases lay outside the gene matches. The CDR3 totals 18 residues. From germline, CDR1 is MNHEY and CDR2 SMNVEV (reference sequence).

The table lists this clone with a count of one. The rearrangement joins TRBV5-1 to TRBJ2-1; 11 bases agree with TRBD1. The CDR3 is 20 residues long. Per germline, CDR1 SGHRS and CDR2 YFSETQ. After removal of 0 bases from V and 0 bases from J, the junction contained 11 bases not matched to a gene. The CDR3 region is CASSLGPGTGGEGSYNEQFF. CDR3 nucleotides: TGCGCCAGCAGCTTGGGGCCCGGGACAGGGGGGGAGGGCTCCTACAATGAGCAGTTCTTC. The full variable domain, completed using reference TRBV5-1 and TRBJ2-1, is KAGVTQTPRYLIKTRGQQVTLSCSPISGHRSVSWYQQTPGQGLQFLFEYFSETQRNKGNFPGRFSGRQFSNSRSEMNVSTLELGDSALYLCASSLGPGTGGEGSYNEQFFGPGTRLTVL.

The chain is built from TRBV5-1 and TRBJ2-7; 7 bases are a match to TRBD1. The CDR3 is 14 amino acids. V shed 3 bases and J 5 bases; nucleotides not matched to a gene: 8. Germline V lookup: CDR1 SGHRS, CDR2 YFSETQ. CDR3 DNA: TGCGCCAGCAGCTCCCCGACAGGGAAGGACGAGCAGTACTTC. Translating it yields CASSSPTGKDEQYF.

The chain joins TRBV5-6 to TRBJ1-1, with a weak D call TRBD1 (5 bases). Germline lookup yields CDR1 SGHDT and CDR2 YYEEEE. With 1 base removed from V and 1 base from J, the gap between germline ends came to 17 bases. The CDR3 is made up of 17 amino acids. CDR3 in DNA: TGTGCCAGCAGCTTGAAGGGGTGTGGGGAAGGGAACACTGAAGCTTTCTTT. This codes for CASSLKGCGEGNTEAFF.

The chain combines TRBV7-2 with TRBJ1-1; the D gene is possibly TRBD1 (6 bases). Germline V gene data show CDR1 as SGHTA and CDR2 as FQGNSA. The CDR3 covers 14 residues. V dropped 3 bases and J dropped 2 bases, with 10 bases sitting between them. CDR3 in amino acids: CASSFGTLNTEAFF. CDR3 nucleotides: TGTGCCAGCAGCTTCGGGACACTCAACACTGAAGCTTTCTTT.

The rearrangement uses TRBV15 and TRBJ2-5, with 12 bases matching TRBD2. Germline V gives CDR1 LNHNV, CDR2 YYDKDF (reference sequence). The V segment lost 1 base and the J segment 5 bases; nucleotides outside the gene matches: 5. The CDR3 is 16 amino acids. The CDR3 nucleotides read TGTGCCACCAGCAGAGGGCTAGCGGGGGGGCCGGAGACCCAGTACTTC. Its translation is CATSRGLAGGPETQYF. Complete variable domain (other parts from reference TRBV15 and TRBJ2-5): DAMVIQNPRYQVTQFGKPVTLSCSQTLNHNVMYWYQQKSSQAPKLLFHYYDKDFNNEADTPDNFQSRRPNTSFCFLDIRSPGLGDTAMYLCATSRGLAGGPETQYFGPGTRLLVL.